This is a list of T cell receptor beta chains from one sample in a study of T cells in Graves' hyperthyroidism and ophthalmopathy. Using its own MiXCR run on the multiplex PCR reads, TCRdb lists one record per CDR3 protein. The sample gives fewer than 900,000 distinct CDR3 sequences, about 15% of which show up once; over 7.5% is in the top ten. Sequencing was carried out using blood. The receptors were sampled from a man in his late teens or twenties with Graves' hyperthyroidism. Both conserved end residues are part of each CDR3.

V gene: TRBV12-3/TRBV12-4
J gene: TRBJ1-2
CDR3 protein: CASSFSTDSYGYTF

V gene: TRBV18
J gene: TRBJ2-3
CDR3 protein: CASSPSTGAAADTQYF

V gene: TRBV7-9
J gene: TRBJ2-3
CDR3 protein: CASSLDGRAGDTQYF

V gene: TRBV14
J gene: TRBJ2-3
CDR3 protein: CASSQAGTGRADTQYF

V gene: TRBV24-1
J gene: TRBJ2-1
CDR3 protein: CATSDPAGLAGADEQFF

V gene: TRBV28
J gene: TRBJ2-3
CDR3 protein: CASRPWTQKGDTQYF

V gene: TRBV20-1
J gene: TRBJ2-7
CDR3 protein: CSGRGTPDDEQYF

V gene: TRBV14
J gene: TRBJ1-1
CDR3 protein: CASSKGQVSTEAFF

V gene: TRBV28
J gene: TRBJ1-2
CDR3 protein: CASSNQGRGYTF

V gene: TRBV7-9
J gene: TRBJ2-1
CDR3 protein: CASSKTGTSGRMNEQFF

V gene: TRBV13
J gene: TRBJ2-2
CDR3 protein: CASSPGVNTGELFF

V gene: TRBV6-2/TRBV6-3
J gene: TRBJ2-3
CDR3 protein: CASSKRLAGGFTDTQYF

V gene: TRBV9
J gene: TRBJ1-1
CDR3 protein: CASSVGRDTEAFF

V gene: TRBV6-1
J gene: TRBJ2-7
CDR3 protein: CASSAGTWSYEQYF

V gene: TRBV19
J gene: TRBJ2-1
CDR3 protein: CASSTEAYNEQFF

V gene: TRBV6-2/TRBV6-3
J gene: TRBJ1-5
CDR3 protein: CASSYVRDRGSQPQHF

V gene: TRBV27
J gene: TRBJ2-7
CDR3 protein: CATKNRGTGSGEQYF

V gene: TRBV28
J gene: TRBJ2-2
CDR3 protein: CASSFTGRELFF

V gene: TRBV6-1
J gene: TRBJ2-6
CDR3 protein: CASSEAPGSGANVLTF

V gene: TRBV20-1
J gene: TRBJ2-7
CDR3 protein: CSARDWEEQGPYEQYF

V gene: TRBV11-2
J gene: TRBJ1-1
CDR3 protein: CASNWRGGNTEAFF

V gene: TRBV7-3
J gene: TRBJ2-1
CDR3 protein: CASSISGRNNEQFF

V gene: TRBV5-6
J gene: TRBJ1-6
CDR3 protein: CASSLVGTPDSPLHF

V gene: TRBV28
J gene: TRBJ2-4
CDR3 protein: CAAGLLNIQYF

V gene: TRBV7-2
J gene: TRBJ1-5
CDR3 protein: CASSLVSGGYQPQHF

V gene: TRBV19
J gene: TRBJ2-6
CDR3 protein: CASSYYPGANVLTF

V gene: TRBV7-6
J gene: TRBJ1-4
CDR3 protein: CASSLKSGATNEKLFF

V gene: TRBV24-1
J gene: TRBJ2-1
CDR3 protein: CATSDLFRGEQFF

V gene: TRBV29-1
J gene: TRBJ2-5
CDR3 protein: CSVRTGRETQYF

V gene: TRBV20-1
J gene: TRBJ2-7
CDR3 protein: CSARDRGGPLPYEQYF

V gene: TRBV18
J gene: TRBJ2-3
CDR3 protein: CASSPSPGLGTDTQYF

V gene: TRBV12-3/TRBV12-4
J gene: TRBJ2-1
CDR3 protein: CASSWTIRNEQFF

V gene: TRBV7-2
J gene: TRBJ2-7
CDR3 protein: CASSLVGLGYSYEQYF

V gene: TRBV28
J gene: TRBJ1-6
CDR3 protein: CASSGGQPYNSPLHF

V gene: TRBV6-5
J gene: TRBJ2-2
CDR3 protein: CASSYSKRLARNTGELFF

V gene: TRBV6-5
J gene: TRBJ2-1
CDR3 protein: CASSYSRASGDNEQFF

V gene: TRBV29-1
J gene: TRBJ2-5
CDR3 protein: CSTSPGTGQETQYF

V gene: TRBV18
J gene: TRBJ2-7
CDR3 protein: CASSPITGIDEQYF